The subject of this entry is one T cell receptor beta chain. What it binds is not known. The PCR ran on 60 Vbeta and 13 Jbeta primers. Profiled with immunoSEQ multiplex PCR; TCRdb holds only in-frame clones, not every one. The repertoire holds about 130,000 clones, roughly 82% seen once, with approximately 1% in the top ten. Germline assignment: CDR1 GTSNPN and CDR2 SVGIG (reference sequence). V was clipped by 0 bases and J by 0 bases, with 9 bases between them. The CDR3 extends over 14 amino acids. The data are from a study of cytomegalovirus exposure and HLA in healthy donors. Study observations and caveats: Most likely, a cluster of highly shared sequence variants arose as a sequencing artifact. A link between a missense DCLRE1C variant and TCR beta V- and J-gene trimming emerged from a later analysis. Later analysis showed most CMV-associated TCR beta chains appearing HLA-restricted. The availability of immune exposure information extended only to CMV serostatus.

The chain uses TRBV30 and TRBJ2-7; the D is unclear. Sequenced: PBMCs. The sequence was obtained from a boy younger than 18 in good health and CMV-seronegative. The CDR3 coding sequence is TGTGCCTGGAGTGTAAACTATCTCTCCTACGAGCAGTACTTC. Translation gives CAWSVNYLSYEQYF.